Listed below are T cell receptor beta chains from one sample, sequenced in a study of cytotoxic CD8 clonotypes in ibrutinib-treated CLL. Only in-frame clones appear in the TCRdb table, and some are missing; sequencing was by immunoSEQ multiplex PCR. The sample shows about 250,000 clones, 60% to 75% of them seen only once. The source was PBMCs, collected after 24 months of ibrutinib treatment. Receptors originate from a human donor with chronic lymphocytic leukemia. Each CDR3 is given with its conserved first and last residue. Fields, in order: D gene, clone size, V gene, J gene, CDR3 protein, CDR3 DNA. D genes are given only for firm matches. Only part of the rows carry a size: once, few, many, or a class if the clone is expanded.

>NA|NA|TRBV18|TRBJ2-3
CASSPEGATDTQYF
TGTGCCAGCTCACCAGAGGGAGCCACAGATACGCAGTATTTT
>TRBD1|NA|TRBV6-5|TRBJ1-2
CASSPGDRIYGYTF
TGTGCCAGCAGTCCAGGGGACAGAATCTATGGCTACACCTTC
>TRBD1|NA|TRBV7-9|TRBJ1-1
CASSSQGGLAEAFF
TGTGCCAGCAGCTCACAGGGGGGGCTCGCTGAAGCTTTCTTT
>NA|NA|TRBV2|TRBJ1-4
CASRRGDTNEKLFF
TGTGCCAGTCGCCGCGGGGACACTAATGAAAAACTGTTTTTT
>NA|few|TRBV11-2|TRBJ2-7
CASTSGRIQYF
TGTGCCAGCACCAGCGGCCGAATTCAGTACTTC
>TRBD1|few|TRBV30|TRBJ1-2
CAWSRRGRWDGYTF
TGTGCCTGGAGTCGGAGGGGGCGCTGGGATGGCTACACCTTC
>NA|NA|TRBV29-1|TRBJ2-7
CSVRGSYEQYF
TGCAGCGTTAGGGGGAGCTACGAGCAGTACTTC
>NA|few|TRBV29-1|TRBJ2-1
CSVRTGYNEQFF
TGCAGCGTCAGGACTGGCTACAATGAGCAGTTCTTC
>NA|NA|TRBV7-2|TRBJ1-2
CASSLEGYGYTF
TGTGCCAGCAGCTTGGAGGGCTATGGCTACACCTTC
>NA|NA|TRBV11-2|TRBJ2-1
CASSPRSEQFF
TGTGCCAGCAGCCCCCGGTCTGAGCAGTTCTTC
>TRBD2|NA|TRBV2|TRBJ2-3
CASSVLAGGPLNTDTQYF
TGTGCCAGCAGTGTACTAGCGGGAGGGCCTCTTAACACAGATACGCAGTATTTT
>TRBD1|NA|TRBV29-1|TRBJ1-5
CSVTQGAIGQPQHF
TGCAGCGTGACACAGGGGGCAATAGGGCAGCCCCAGCATTTT